This T cell receptor beta chain was obtained from a study of T-cell reconstitution after alpha-beta-depleted transplantation in children. This clonotype appeared a few times. Germline is not matched at one junction end, which may reflect a read error. Unique molecular identifiers were incorporated during preparation of the TCRbeta library. TCRdb called the PCR reads again in MiXCR, with one record for every CDR3 protein. The table lists more than 550,000 distinct CDR3 sequences, about 11% of them singletons. This receptor was obtained from a human donor who donated a stem cell graft to a child with acute myeloid leukemia. This specimen was PBMCs from the stem cell graft donor, taken from the stem cell graft.

The CDR3, as DNA: TGCAATGCTTACAGGGTGGGGGACACTGAAGCTTTCTTT. This codes for CNAYRVGDTEAFF. The chain couples TRBV20-1 to TRBJ1-1, with a tentative D call TRBD1 (6 bases). Germline V gene lookup returns CDR1 DFQATT and CDR2 SNEGSKA (reference sequence). The CDR3 runs to 13 residues.